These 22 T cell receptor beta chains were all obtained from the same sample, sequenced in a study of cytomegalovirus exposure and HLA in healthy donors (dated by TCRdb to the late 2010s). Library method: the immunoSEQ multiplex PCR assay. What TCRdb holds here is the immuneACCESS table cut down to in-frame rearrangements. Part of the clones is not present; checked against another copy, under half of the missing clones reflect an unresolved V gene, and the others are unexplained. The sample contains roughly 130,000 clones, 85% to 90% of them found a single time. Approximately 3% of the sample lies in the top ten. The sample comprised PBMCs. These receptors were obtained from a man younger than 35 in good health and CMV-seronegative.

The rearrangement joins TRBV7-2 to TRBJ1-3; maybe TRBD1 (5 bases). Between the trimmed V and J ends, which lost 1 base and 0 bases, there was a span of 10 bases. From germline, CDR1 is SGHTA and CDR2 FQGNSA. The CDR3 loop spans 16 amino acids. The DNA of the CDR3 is TGTGCCAGCAGCTTAGTAGGGCAGGGCTCTGGAAACACCATATATTTT. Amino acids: CASSLVGQGSGNTIYF.

CDR3: CASSYQVQDEQYF. In nucleotides, the CDR3 is TGTGCCAGCAGTTATCAGGTCCAGGACGAGCAGTACTTC. The chain employs TRBV6-6 and TRBJ2-7; D is undetermined. The V gene lost 3 bases and the J gene lost 5 bases, with 11 bases spanning the gap. The length of the CDR3 is 13 residues. CDR1 and CDR2 (germline): MNHNY, SVGAGI (reference sequence).

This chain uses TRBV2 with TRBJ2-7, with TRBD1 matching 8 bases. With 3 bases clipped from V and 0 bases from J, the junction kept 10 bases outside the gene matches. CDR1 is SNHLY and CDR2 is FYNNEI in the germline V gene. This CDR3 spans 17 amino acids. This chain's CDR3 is CASSDPWTGSSSYEQYF. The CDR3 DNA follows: TGTGCCAGCAGTGACCCCTGGACAGGGTCGTCCTCCTACGAGCAGTACTTC.

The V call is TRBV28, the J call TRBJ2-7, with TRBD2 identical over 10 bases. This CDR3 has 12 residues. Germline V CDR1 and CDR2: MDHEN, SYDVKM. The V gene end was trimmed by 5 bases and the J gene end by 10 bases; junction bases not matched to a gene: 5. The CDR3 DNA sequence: TGTGCCAGCAGTCAGAGCGGGAGGGAACAGTACTTC. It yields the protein CASSQSGREQYF. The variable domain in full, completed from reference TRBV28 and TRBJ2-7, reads DVKVTQSSRYLVKRTGEKVFLECVQDMDHENMFWYRQDPGLGLRLIYFSYDVKMKEKGDIPEGYSVSREKKERFSLILESASTNQTSMYLCASSQSGREQYFGPGTRLTVT.

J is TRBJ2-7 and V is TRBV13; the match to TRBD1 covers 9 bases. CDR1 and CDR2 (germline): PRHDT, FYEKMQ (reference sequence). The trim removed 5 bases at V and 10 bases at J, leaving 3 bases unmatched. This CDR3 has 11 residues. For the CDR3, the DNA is TGTGCCAGCAGCCCGGGACAGGGACAGTACTTC. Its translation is CASSPGQGQYF.

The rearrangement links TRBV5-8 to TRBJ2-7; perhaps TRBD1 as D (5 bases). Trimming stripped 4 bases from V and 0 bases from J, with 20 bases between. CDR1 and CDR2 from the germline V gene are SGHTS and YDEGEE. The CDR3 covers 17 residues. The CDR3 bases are TGTGCCAGCAGCCTCTCCCTGGGCAGGGCCAGCTCCTACGAGCAGTACTTC. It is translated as CASSLSLGRASSYEQYF.

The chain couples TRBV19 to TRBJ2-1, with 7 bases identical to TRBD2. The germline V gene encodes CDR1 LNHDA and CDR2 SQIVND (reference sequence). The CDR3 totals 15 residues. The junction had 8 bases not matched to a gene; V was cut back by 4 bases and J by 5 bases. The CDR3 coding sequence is TGTGCCAGTAGTAGTGGGGACTATGGGCACAATGAGCAGTTCTTC. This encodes CASSSGDYGHNEQFF.

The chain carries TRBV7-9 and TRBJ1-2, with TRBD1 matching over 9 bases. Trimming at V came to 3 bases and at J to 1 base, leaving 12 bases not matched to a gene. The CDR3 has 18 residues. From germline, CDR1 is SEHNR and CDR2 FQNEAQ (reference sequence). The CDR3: CASSLDWDRVTGNYGYTF. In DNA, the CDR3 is TGTGCCAGCAGCTTGGATTGGGACAGGGTAACGGGTAACTATGGCTACACCTTC. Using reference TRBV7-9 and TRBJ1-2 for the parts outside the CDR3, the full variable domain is DTGVSQNPRHKITKRGQNVTFRCDPISEHNRLYWYRQTLGQGPEFLTYFQNEAQLEKSRLLSDRFSAERPKGSFSTLEIQRTEQGDSAMYLCASSLDWDRVTGNYGYTFGSGTRLTVV.

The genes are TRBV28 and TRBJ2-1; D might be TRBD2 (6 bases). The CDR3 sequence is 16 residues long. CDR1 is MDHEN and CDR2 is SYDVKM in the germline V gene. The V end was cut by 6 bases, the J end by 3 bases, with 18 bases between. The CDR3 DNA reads TGTGCCAGCAGGTTGCGGTGGGACGGGGGCTACAATGAGCAGTTCTTC. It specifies CASRLRWDGGYNEQFF. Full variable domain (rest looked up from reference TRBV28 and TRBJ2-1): DVKVTQSSRYLVKRTGEKVFLECVQDMDHENMFWYRQDPGLGLRLIYFSYDVKMKEKGDIPEGYSVSREKKERFSLILESASTNQTSMYLCASRLRWDGGYNEQFFGPGTRLTVL.

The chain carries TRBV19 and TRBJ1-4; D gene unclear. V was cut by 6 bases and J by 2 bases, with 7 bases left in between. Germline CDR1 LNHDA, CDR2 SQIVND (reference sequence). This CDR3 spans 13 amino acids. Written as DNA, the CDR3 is TGTGCCAGTAGGATTGCGACTAATGAAAAACTGTTTTTT. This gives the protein CASRIATNEKLFF.

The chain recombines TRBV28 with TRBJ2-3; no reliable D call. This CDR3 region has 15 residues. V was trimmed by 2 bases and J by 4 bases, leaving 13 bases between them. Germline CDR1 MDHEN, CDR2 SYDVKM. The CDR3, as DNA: TGTGCCAGCAGTTTAACTACTACACGGCCAGATACGCAGTATTTT. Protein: CASSLTTTRPDTQYF.

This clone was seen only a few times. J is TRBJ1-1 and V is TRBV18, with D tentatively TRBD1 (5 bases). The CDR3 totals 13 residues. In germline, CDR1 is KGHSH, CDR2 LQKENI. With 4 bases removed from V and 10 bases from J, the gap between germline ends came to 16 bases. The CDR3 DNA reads TGTGCCAGCTCACAGGGGAACGATCTAGGAGCTTTCTTT. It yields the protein CASSQGNDLGAFF.

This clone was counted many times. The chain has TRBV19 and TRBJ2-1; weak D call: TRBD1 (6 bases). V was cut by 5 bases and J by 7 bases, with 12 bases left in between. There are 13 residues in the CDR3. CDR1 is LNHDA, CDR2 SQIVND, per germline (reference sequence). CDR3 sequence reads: CASSPLRGNEQFF. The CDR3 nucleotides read TGTGCCAGTAGTCCCCTGAGGGGGAATGAGCAGTTCTTC. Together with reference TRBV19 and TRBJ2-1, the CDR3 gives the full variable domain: DGGITQSPKYLFRKEGQNVTLSCEQNLNHDAMYWYRQDPGQGLRLIYYSQIVNDFQKGDIAEGYSVSREKKESFPLTVTSAQKNPTAFYLCASSPLRGNEQFFGPGTRLTVL.

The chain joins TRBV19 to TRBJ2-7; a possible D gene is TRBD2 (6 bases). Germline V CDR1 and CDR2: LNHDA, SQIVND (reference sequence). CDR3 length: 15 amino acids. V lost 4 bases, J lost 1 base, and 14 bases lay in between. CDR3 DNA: TGTGCCAGTAGTAGTCTCGAGGGGACTTCCTACGAGCAGTACTTC. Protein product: CASSSLEGTSYEQYF.

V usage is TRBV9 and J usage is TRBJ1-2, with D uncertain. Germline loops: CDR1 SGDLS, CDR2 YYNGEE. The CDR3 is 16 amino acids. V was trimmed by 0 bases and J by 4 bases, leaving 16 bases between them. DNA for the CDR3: TGTGCCAGCAGCGTAGTTGGTTGGCAATCATCCTATGGCTACACCTTC. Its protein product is CASSVVGWQSSYGYTF.

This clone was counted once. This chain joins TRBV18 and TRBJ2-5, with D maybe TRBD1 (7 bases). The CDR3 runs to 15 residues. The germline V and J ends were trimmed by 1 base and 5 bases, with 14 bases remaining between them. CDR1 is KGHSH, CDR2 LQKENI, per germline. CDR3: CASSPRRGPLETQYF. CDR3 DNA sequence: TGTGCCAGCTCACCACGGAGGGGGCCTCTGGAGACCCAGTACTTC.

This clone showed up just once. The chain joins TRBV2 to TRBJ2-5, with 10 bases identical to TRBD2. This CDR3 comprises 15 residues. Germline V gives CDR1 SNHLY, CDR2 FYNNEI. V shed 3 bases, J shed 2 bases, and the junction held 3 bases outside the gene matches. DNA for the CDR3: TGTGCCAGCAGTGACGGGACTAGCGCGCAAGAGACCCAGTACTTC. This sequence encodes CASSDGTSAQETQYF.

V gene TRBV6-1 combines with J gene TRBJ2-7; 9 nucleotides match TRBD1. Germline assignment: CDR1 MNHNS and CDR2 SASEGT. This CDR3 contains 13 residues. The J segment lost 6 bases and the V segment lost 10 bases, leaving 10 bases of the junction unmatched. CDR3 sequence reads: CATNWDRASEQYF. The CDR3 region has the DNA TGTGCCACCAATTGGGACAGGGCATCCGAGCAGTACTTC.

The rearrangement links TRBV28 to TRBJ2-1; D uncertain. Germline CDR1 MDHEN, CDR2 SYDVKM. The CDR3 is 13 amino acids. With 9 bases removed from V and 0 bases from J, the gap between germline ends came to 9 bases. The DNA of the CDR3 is TGTGCCAGTCACACCGACTCCTACAATGAGCAGTTCTTC. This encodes CASHTDSYNEQFF.

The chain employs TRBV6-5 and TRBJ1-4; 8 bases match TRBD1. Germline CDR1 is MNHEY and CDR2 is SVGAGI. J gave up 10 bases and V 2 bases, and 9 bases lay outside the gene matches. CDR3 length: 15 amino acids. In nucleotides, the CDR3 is TGTGCCAGCAGTTACACCTCCGGGACAGGTGGAAAACTGTTTTTT. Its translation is CASSYTSGTGGKLFF.

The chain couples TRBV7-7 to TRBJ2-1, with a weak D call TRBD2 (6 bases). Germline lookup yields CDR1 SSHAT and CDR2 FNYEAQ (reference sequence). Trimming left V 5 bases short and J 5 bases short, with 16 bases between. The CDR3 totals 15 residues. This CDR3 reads CASSISGGDHNEQFF. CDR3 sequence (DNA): TGTGCCAGCAGCATTAGCGGAGGGGACCACAATGAGCAGTTCTTC.

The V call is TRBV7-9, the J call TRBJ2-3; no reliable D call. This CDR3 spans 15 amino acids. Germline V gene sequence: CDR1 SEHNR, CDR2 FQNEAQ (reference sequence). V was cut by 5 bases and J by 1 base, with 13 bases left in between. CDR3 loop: CASSPFVARTDTQYF. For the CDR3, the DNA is TGTGCCAGCAGCCCGTTCGTAGCACGCACAGATACGCAGTATTTT.